A selection of T cell receptor beta chains follows, all from one sample in a study of metastatic and nonmetastatic thyroid tumors. TCRdb re-called clones from the PCR reads using MiXCR. The sample lists 30,000 to 40,000 clones; about 40% were seen once. The source material was tumor tissue. The receptors shown here come from a female donor with papillary thyroid cancer or a benign thyroid nodule (not recorded which). Some clones in this sample may be carry-over from other donors' samples. Each CDR3 is given with its conserved first and last residue. A D gene is named only where the DNA matches it firmly. The listing skips clone size in some rows; elsewhere it reads once, few, many or a size class.

>-|few|TRBJ2-6|TRBV5-1
TGCGCCAGCAGCTTGGACGCCCAGGGCTCTGGGGCCAACGTCCTGACTTTC
CASSLDAQGSGANVLTF
>-|few|TRBJ1-6|TRBV6-1
TGTGCCAGCAGTTTGGAGCGGGGGAATTCACCCCTCCACTTT
CASSLERGNSPLHF
>-|-|TRBJ1-2|TRBV7-9
TGTGCCAGCAGCCGAGCTTTCTCTAGTGGCTACACCTTC
CASSRAFSSGYTF
>-|few|TRBJ2-3|TRBV6-1
TGTGCCAGCAGTTCTGCTGGCGGGAACACAGATACGCAGTATTTT
CASSSAGGNTDTQYF
>-|few|TRBJ1-5|TRBV19
TGTGCCAGTAGTATAGATCGGGTGGAGTGGCCCCAGCATTTT
CASSIDRVEWPQHF
>-|-|TRBJ1-3|TRBV6-5
TGTGCCAGCAGCTTAAACAGCTACTCTGGAAACACCATATATTTT
CASSLNSYSGNTIYF
>-|once|TRBJ1-2|TRBV7-2
TGTGCCAGCAGCTTATTACCGGCTACGGGAGCTGGCTACACCTTC
CASSLLPATGAGYTF
>TRBD1|-|TRBJ2-2|TRBV5-6
TGTGCCAGCAGCTTGGCGGACAGGTGGAACACCGGGGAGCTGTTTTTT
CASSLADRWNTGELFF
>-|-|TRBJ2-2|TRBV7-3
TGTGCCAGCAGCTTATCGGGGGCCATGAACACCGGGGAGCTGTTTTTT
CASSLSGAMNTGELFF
>-|-|TRBJ1-1|TRBV30
TGTGCCTGGAGTGGGACAGCGAACACTGAAGCTTTCTTT
CAWSGTANTEAFF
>TRBD1|few|TRBJ2-7|TRBV11-2
TGTGCCAGCAGGGGACAGGGGGCTCAGGAGCAGTACTTC
CASRGQGAQEQYF
>-|-|TRBJ1-4|TRBV12-3/TRBV12-4
TGTGCCAGCAGTTTAGCGTTAGACGAAAAACTGTTTTTT
CASSLALDEKLFF
>-|-|TRBJ1-6|TRBV20-1
TGCAGTGCTACGGTTAACGAAATTCCGGATTCACCCCTCCACTTT
CSATVNEIPDSPLHF
>-|few|TRBJ1-6|TRBV5-1
TGCGCCAGCAGCTTGGCCGGGGGAGATTCACCCCTCCACTTT
CASSLAGGDSPLHF
>-|-|TRBJ1-4|TRBV5-1
TGCGCCAGCATCTTCGAGGGACATGGTAATGAAAAAATGTTTTTT
CASIFEGHGNEKMFF
>-|-|TRBJ1-2|TRBV19
TGTGCCAGTAGCCCGGGCTTTACCTATGGCTACACCTTC
CASSPGFTYGYTF
>-|-|TRBJ2-7|TRBV6-4
TGTGCCAGCAGTGACTCAGTGGGGAGAAAGTACTTC
CASSDSVGRKYF
>-|few|TRBJ1-2|TRBV30
TGTGCCTGGAGTGTAGATGTGGGCTACACCTTC
CAWSVDVGYTF
>-|-|TRBJ1-5|TRBV19
TGTGCCAGTAGGTTACGGGGTAGGAATCAGCCCCAGCATTTT
CASRLRGRNQPQHF
>-|-|TRBJ1-5|TRBV28
TGTGCCAGCAGTCGGCAGGGCCTGCGGCAGCCCCAGCATTTT
CASSRQGLRQPQHF
>-|-|TRBJ1-4|TRBV28
TGTGCCAGCAGTTTTGTGGGGCAAGATGAAAAACTGTTTTTT
CASSFVGQDEKLFF
>TRBD2|-|TRBJ2-7|TRBV20-1
TGCAGTGCTAGTAGCGGGACTAGCTCCTACGAGCAGTACTTC
CSASSGTSSYEQYF
>TRBD1|-|TRBJ1-2|TRBV30
TGTGCCTGGAGTGCCACAGGGGATGGCTACACCTTC
CAWSATGDGYTF
>TRBD2|few|TRBJ2-1|TRBV6-4
TGTGCCAGCAGTGTCCTAGCGGGAGGGGTTGAGCAGTTCTTC
CASSVLAGGVEQFF
>-|-|TRBJ1-4|TRBV19
TGTGCCAGTGGTAGCCCGAGGGGGAAACTGTTTTTT
CASGSPRGKLFF
>-|-|TRBJ1-1|TRBV5-1
TGCGCCAGCAGCTTAGCGAAGAACACTGAAGCTTTCTTT
CASSLAKNTEAFF
>TRBD2|-|TRBJ2-1|TRBV9
TGTGCCAGCAGCCCACTAGCGGGAGGGCCGGGGAATGATCAGTTCTTC
CASSPLAGGPGNDQFF
>-|-|TRBJ2-3|TRBV5-8
TGTGCCAGCAGCCCGGGGGTTATCACAGATACGCAGTATTTT
CASSPGVITDTQYF
>-|-|TRBJ2-1|TRBV6-1
TGTGCCAGCAGATCCACTGAGCAGTTCTTC
CASRSTEQFF
>TRBD2|few|TRBJ2-1|TRBV6-4
TGTGCCAGCAGTGACGGGAGCGAAGCGGGGAGGTGGTTCTTC
CASSDGSEAGRWFF
>-|few|TRBJ2-7|TRBV2
TGTGCCAGCGCCTTGACGAGGGGCGAGCAGTACTTC
CASALTRGEQYF
>TRBD2|-|TRBJ2-1|TRBV19
TGTGCCAGTAGGAGCGGGAGTGGTTACAATGAGCAGTTCTTC
CASRSGSGYNEQFF
>TRBD1|-|TRBJ1-2|TRBV30
TGTGCCTGGAATGGCGGCAGGGGGCGCCGATATGGCTACACCTTC
CAWNGGRGRRYGYTF
>-|-|TRBJ1-5|TRBV12-3/TRBV12-4
TGTGCCAGCAGTTTATCCCTGGCAGGGGCCCAGCATTTT
CASSLSLAGAQHF
>-|once|TRBJ2-1|TRBV5-1
TGCGCCAGCAGCTTGGGGCGAGGGGTCGGGAACAATGAGCAGTTCTTC
CASSLGRGVGNNEQFF
>-|few|TRBJ2-1|TRBV28
TGTGCCAGCAAGTCGGCAGGGTACTCCTACAATGAGCAGTTCTTC
CASKSAGYSYNEQFF
>TRBD2|-|TRBJ2-4|TRBV11-3
TGTGCCAGCAGCTTTGGGGGGGGTCTAGCCAAAAACATTCAGTACTTC
CASSFGGGLAKNIQYF
>TRBD2|-|TRBJ2-3|TRBV19
TGTGCCAGTAGTCGTACTAGCGGCCTCACAGATACGCAGTATTTT
CASSRTSGLTDTQYF
>-|medium-sized|TRBJ1-5|TRBV6-2/TRBV6-3
TGTGCCAGCAGTTACGTTCAAACTACCCAGCATTTT
CASSYVQTTQHF
>TRBD2|few|TRBJ2-2|TRBV6-1
TGTGCCAGCAGTGGACTAGCGGGAGACACCGGGGAGCTGTTTTTT
CASSGLAGDTGELFF
>-|few|TRBJ1-5|TRBV19
TGTGCCAGTAAGCAGGGGAGTCAGCCCCAGCATTTT
CASKQGSQPQHF
>-|-|TRBJ2-7|TRBV11-2
TGTGCCAGCACCTATCGGTCCGGTTACGAGCAGTACTTC
CASTYRSGYEQYF
>-|few|TRBJ1-5|TRBV12-3/TRBV12-4
TGTGCCAGCAGCTCGAAGTATAGCAATCATCCCCAGCATTTT
CASSSKYSNHPQHF
>TRBD2|few|TRBJ2-1|TRBV5-1
TGCGCCAGCAGCCTAATAGCGGGAGACTACAATGAGCAGTTCTTC
CASSLIAGDYNEQFF